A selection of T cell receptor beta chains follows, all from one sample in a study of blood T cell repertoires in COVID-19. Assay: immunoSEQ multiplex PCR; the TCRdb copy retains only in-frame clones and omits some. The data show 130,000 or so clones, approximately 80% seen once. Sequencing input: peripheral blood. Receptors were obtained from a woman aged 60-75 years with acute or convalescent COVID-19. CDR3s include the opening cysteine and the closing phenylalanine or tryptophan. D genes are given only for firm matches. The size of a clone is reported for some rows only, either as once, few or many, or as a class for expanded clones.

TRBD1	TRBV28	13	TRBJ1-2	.	CASSPDRRGGYTF	TGTGCCAGCAGTCCGGACAGGAGGGGTGGCTACACCTTC
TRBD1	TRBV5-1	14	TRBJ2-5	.	CASSLGTGQETQYF	TGCGCCAGCAGCCTGGGGACAGGACAAGAGACCCAGTACTTC
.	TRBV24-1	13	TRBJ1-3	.	CATSEGAANTIYF	TGTGCCACCAGTGAGGGGGCGGCGAACACCATATATTTT
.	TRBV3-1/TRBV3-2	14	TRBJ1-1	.	CASSRTRGDTEAFF	TGTGCCAGCAGCCGGACCAGGGGCGACACTGAAGCTTTCTTT
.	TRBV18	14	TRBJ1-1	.	CASSPDTRGQLAFF	TGTGCCAGCTCACCAGACACCAGGGGCCAATTAGCTTTCTTT
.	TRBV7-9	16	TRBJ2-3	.	CASTEKGRFGTDTQYF	TGTGCCAGCACCGAAAAGGGGCGGTTCGGGACAGATACGCAGTATTTT
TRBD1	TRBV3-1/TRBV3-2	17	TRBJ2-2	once	CASSQTGTGANTGELFF	TGTGCCAGCAGTCAAACGGGGACAGGGGCTAACACCGGGGAGCTGTTTTTT
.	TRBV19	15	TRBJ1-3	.	CASSIDPNSGNTIYF	TGTGCCAGTAGTATAGACCCAAACTCTGGAAACACCATATATTTT
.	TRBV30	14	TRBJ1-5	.	CAWTQTGSNQPQHF	TGTGCCTGGACCCAGACAGGATCCAATCAGCCCCAGCATTTT
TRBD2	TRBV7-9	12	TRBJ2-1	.	CATAGGNNEQFF	TGTGCCACCGCGGGGGGCAACAATGAGCAGTTCTTC
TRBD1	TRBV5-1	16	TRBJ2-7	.	CASSRQPSRGQDEQYF	TGCGCCAGCAGCCGCCAGCCGTCCAGGGGGCAGGACGAGCAGTACTTC
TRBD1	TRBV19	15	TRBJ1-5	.	CASGDRGFGSQPQHF	TGTGCCAGTGGGGACAGGGGGTTTGGCAGTCAGCCCCAGCATTTT
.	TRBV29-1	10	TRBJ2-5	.	CSLVSETQYF	TGCAGCTTAGTTTCAGAGACCCAGTACTTC
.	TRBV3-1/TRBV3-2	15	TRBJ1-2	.	CASSVSGFLGQGYTF	TGTGCCAGCAGCGTAAGTGGTTTTTTGGGGCAAGGCTACACCTTC
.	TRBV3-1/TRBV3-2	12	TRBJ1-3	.	CASSQGGGTIYF	TGTGCCAGCAGCCAAGGAGGCGGCACCATATATTTT
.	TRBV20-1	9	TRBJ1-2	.	CSASQGYTF	TGCAGTGCGAGTCAGGGCTACACCTTC
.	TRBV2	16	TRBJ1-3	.	CASIPDTTLSGNTIYF	TGTGCCAGCATTCCAGACACGACACTCTCTGGAAACACCATATATTTT
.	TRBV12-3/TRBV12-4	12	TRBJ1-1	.	CASSYPGVEAFF	TGTGCCAGCAGTTACCCAGGGGTTGAAGCTTTCTTT
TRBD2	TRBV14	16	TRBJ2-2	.	CASSLLGGDGTGELFF	TGTGCCAGCAGCCTACTCGGGGGGGATGGCACCGGGGAGCTGTTTTTT
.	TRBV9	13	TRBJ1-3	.	CASSGETGNTIYF	TGTGCCAGCAGCGGGGAGACTGGAAACACCATATATTTT
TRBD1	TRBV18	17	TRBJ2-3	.	CASSPGRGQGHKDTQYF	TGTGCCAGCTCACCAGGACGCGGACAGGGGCACAAGGATACGCAGTATTTT
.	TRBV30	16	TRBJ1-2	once	CAWSVPVNTGGYGYTF	TGTGCCTGGAGTGTACCGGTGAACACCGGGGGCTATGGCTACACCTTC
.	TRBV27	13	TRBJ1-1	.	CASSPLVNTEAFF	TGTGCCAGCAGTCCCCTCGTTAACACTGAAGCTTTCTTT
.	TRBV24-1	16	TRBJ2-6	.	CATSEENISGANVLTF	TGTGCCACCAGTGAAGAGAATATCTCTGGGGCCAACGTCCTGACTTTC
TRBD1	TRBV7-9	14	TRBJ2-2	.	CASRTGPNTGELFF	TGTGCCAGCAGGACAGGGCCGAACACCGGGGAGCTGTTTTTT
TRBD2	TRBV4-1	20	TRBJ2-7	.	CASSQEQGLAGEDTLREQYF	TGCGCCAGCAGCCAAGAACAGGGACTAGCGGGGGAAGACACCTTACGCGAGCAGTACTTC
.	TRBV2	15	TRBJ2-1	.	CASSEGLKIYNEQFF	TGTGCCAGCAGTGAAGGACTCAAGATCTACAATGAGCAGTTCTTC
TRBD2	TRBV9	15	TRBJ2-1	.	CASSASGGAHNEQFF	TGTGCCAGCAGCGCAAGCGGGGGGGCCCACAATGAGCAGTTCTTC
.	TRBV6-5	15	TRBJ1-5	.	CASSYDSRGGQPQHF	TGTGCCAGCAGTTACGACAGCCGGGGGGGTCAGCCCCAGCATTTT
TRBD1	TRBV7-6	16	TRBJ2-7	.	CASSFSPGQGAHEQYF	TGTGCCAGCAGCTTTTCTCCGGGACAGGGAGCCCACGAGCAGTACTTC
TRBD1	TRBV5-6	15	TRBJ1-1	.	CASSNEGQGRDEAFF	TGTGCCAGCAGCAATGAGGGACAGGGGCGGGATGAAGCTTTCTTT
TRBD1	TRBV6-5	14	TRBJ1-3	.	CASVDRVEGNTIYF	TGTGCCAGCGTGGACAGGGTGGAGGGAAACACCATATATTTT
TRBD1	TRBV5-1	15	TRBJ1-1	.	CASSDGDRGNTEAFF	TGCGCCAGCAGCGATGGGGACAGGGGGAACACTGAAGCTTTCTTT
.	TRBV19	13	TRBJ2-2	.	CASARANTGELFF	TGTGCCAGTGCACGAGCGAACACCGGGGAGCTGTTTTTT
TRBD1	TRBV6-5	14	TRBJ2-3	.	CAGANRGDADTQYF	TGTGCCGGAGCGAACAGGGGTGACGCAGATACGCAGTATTTT
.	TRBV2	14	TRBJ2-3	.	CARNEALSTDTQYF	TGTGCCAGAAACGAGGCGCTAAGCACAGATACGCAGTATTTT
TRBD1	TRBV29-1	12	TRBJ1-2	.	CSVDRGPYGYTF	TGCAGCGTTGATAGGGGGCCCTATGGCTACACCTTC
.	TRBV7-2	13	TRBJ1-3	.	CASSLQGGNTIYF	TGTGCCAGCAGCCTACAGGGTGGGAACACCATATATTTT
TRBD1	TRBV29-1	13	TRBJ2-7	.	CSVDGTGGYEQYF	TGCAGCGTTGATGGGACAGGGGGCTACGAGCAGTACTTC
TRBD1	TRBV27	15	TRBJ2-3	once	CASSSPRTGTDTQYF	TGTGCCAGCAGTAGCCCGAGGACAGGGACAGATACGCAGTATTTT
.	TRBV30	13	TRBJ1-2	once	CAWHTAGVYGYTF	TGTGCCTGGCACACCGCGGGCGTCTATGGCTACACCTTC
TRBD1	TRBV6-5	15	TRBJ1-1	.	CASSYGGQGNTEAFF	TGTGCCAGCAGTTACGGAGGACAGGGTAACACTGAAGCTTTCTTT
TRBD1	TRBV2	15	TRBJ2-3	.	CASSFDRGTTDTQYF	TGTGCCAGCAGTTTTGACAGGGGGACGACAGATACGCAGTATTTT
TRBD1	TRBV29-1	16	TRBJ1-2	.	CSVDLARQGLSYARTF	TGCAGCGTTGACTTAGCGAGACAGGGCCTGTCATATGCTAGGACCTTC
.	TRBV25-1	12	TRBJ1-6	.	CASSEFRSPLHF	TGTGCCAGCAGTGAATTTCGTTCACCCCTCCACTTT
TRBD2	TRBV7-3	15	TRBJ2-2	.	CASGAGVAGTGELFF	TGTGCCAGCGGGGCGGGGGTAGCGGGGACCGGGGAGCTGTTTTTT
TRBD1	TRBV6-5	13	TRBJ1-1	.	CASTPTGGTEAFF	TGTGCCAGCACTCCTACAGGGGGTACTGAAGCTTTCTTT